The clone carrying this T cell receptor (beta chain) was detected many times. Antigen specificity is unknown. The CDR3 sequence is 18 residues long. The V end lost 0 bases, the J end lost 4 bases, and 19 bases lay between the germline ends. The germline V gene has CDR1 WSHSY and CDR2 SAAADI. In the library, individual cDNA molecules carried attached unique molecular identifiers. One entry per CDR3 protein results from TCRdb running MiXCR on the 5' RACE reads. The data hold roughly 60,000 distinct CDR3 sequences, with over 10% observed a single time. The data belong to a study of early T cells in non-severe SARS-CoV-2 infection. Overall study: Chains were unpaired, as sequencing was done on bulk RNA from unsorted whole blood.

Study-wide points: Matches to VDJdb favored anti-spike CD8 responses and missed private and CD4 specificities.

The chain combines TRBV10-2 with TRBJ1-5, with D possibly matching TRBD1 (6 bases). The sample was whole blood. The receptor comes from an adult who was a healthcare worker with PCR-confirmed SARS-CoV-2 infection or an uninfected control (not recorded which). Written as DNA, the CDR3 is TGCGCCAGCAGTGAGTCCCCCGTTGTGGGGGGGCAAAATCAGCCCCAGCATTTT. Its translation: CASSESPVVGGQNQPQHF.